This note documents a single T cell receptor beta chain sequence. The ends were cut back, 6 bases at V and 2 bases at J, with 19 bases in the middle. The CDR3 runs 16 residues. In germline, CDR1 is MDHEN, CDR2 SYDVKM. The age range of participants was 18 to 89 years, with residence in under 30 US areas. Clinical history as reported by participants underpinned cohort assignment. The entry originates in a study of blood T cell repertoires in COVID-19. Per the original methods: Reference gene primer amplification gave estimated nucleated cell counts. Here immunoSEQ multiplex PCR was the method, and the copy in TCRdb shows in-frame clones only, minus some. V, J and clone size derive from that table, while D and trimming were established from the DNA sequence. In the table there are 150,000 to 200,000 clones, around 82% of which are singletons.

Sequencing was done on a sample of PBMCs or T cells enriched from blood (not recorded which). The sequence derives from a woman aged 45 to 65 with acute COVID-19. This chain joins TRBV28 and TRBJ1-2; possible D gene TRBD1, 5 bases. The CDR3 sequence: CASSRQGYGENYGYTF. In DNA form, the CDR3 reads TGTGCCAGCAGCCGGCAGGGTTATGGCGAGAACTATGGCTACACCTTC.